The 7 T cell receptor beta chains reported below all come from one sample, sequenced in a study of T cell responses to AZD1222 COVID-19 vaccine. Generated by immunoSEQ multiplex PCR, the TCRdb table keeps only in-frame clones and is missing some. This sample has about 83,000 clones; 75% to 95% occur once, and the top ten carry less than 35%. The material sequenced was peripheral blood, taken 28 days after the second AZD1222 dose. The source of these receptors is an adult who received the AZD1222 COVID-19 vaccine.

V usage is TRBV10-3 and J usage is TRBJ2-1, with 13 nucleotides matching TRBD2. Unmatched junction bases numbered 15, after V lost 4 bases and J lost 0 bases. Germline CDR1 reads ENHRY; CDR2 reads SYGVKD. This CDR3 is 21 amino acids long. This CDR3 is CAISGDSGLAGKLSSYNEQFF. The CDR3 DNA reads TGTGCCATCAGTGGGGACTCGGGACTAGCGGGAAAGCTTAGCTCCTACAATGAGCAGTTCTTC.

In its sample, this clone was seen once. The chain has TRBV11-1 and TRBJ1-3, with D perhaps TRBD1 (5 bases). Trimming cost V 6 bases and J 2 bases, with 8 bases left between them. In germline, CDR1 is SGHAT, CDR2 FQDESV (reference sequence). CDR3 length: 13 residues. CDR3 in DNA: TGTGCCAGCAGGGAGGGACCTGGAAACACCATATATTTT. It encodes CASREGPGNTIYF.

Only one count was recorded for this clone. The chain couples TRBV27 to TRBJ1-1, with a tentative D call TRBD1 (6 bases). The ends were cut back, 4 bases at V and 1 base at J, with 13 bases in the middle. From germline, CDR1 is MNHEY and CDR2 SMNVEV (reference sequence). The CDR3 has 15 residues. CDR3 DNA sequence: TGTGCCAGCAGTTCCCTAGTAGGGGGGAACACTGAAGCTTTCTTT. Its translation: CASSSLVGGNTEAFF.

About this clone: Germline is not matched at one junction end, which may reflect a read error. The chain uses TRBV2 and TRBJ1-6; TRBD1 matches at 9 bases. CDR1 is SNHLY, CDR2 FYNNEI, per germline. The CDR3 spans 14 residues. This chain's CDR3 is CASGDRGNKSPLHF. The DNA for the CDR3 is TGTGCCAGCGGCGACAGGGGGAATAAGTCACCCCTCCACTTT.

The chain combines TRBV9 with TRBJ1-2; TRBD1 might be the D (5 bases). The V gene lost 3 bases and the J gene lost 3 bases, with 18 bases spanning the gap. The length of the CDR3 is 16 residues. Germline loops: CDR1 SGDLS, CDR2 YYNGEE. The CDR3 spells CASSGPNVGTYYGYTF. The CDR3 region has the DNA TGTGCCAGCAGCGGCCCTAACGTCGGGACTTACTATGGCTACACCTTC. The full variable domain, its missing parts supplied by reference TRBV9 and TRBJ1-2, is DSGVTQTPKHLITATGQRVTLRCSPRSGDLSVYWYQQSLDQGLQFLIQYYNGEERAKGNILERFSAQQFPDLHSELNLSSLELGDSALYFCASSGPNVGTYYGYTFGSGTRLTVV.

This clone was counted only a few times. The genes are TRBV25-1 and TRBJ1-2; TRBD1 matches at 11 bases. V lost 1 base and J lost 1; bases outside the gene matches: 5. CDR1 is MGHDK and CDR2 is SYGVNS in the germline V gene. This CDR3 contains 17 residues. For the CDR3, the DNA is TGTGCCAGCAGTGAATGGGGGACAGGGGGGAGTAACTATGGCTACACCTTC. Protein sequence: CASSEWGTGGSNYGYTF.

The chain uses TRBV2 and TRBJ2-5; no clear D gene. Trimming took off 3 bases at V and 4 bases at J, with 9 bases between the two ends. Germline V gene sequence: CDR1 SNHLY, CDR2 FYNNEI. This CDR3 region has 13 residues. CDR3 loop: CASSDGSGETQYF. The CDR3 DNA follows: TGTGCCAGCAGTGATGGGTCTGGAGAGACCCAGTACTTC.